Shown below are 27 T cell receptor beta chains from a single sample sequenced in a study of blood T cell repertoires in COVID-19. Generated by immunoSEQ multiplex PCR, the TCRdb table keeps only in-frame clones and is missing some. The table has around 78,000 clones, about 89% seen once. Specimen: peripheral blood. Receptors originate from a woman aged 60-75 years with acute or convalescent COVID-19.

The chain couples TRBV7-2 to TRBJ2-1; D possibly uses TRBD1 or TRBD2 (7 bases each). V was shortened by 4 bases and J by 4 bases, with 14 bases between the two germline ends. Germline CDR1 reads SGHTA; CDR2 reads FQGNSA. The CDR3 spans 15 residues. The CDR3 sequence is CASSSAGQQYNEQFF. CDR3 nucleotide sequence: TGTGCCAGCAGCTCAGCGGGACAGCAGTACAATGAGCAGTTCTTC.

The J gene is TRBJ1-2, the V gene TRBV28; D gene ambiguous. The V and J ends lost 11 bases and 7 bases respectively, with 17 bases between them. The CDR3 loop spans 12 amino acids. Germline loops: CDR1 MDHEN, CDR2 SYDVKM. The CDR3 DNA follows: TGTGCCGTAGCCGGGAAAGTACGTGGCTACACCTTC. Translation: CAVAGKVRGYTF.

The rearrangement uses TRBV7-8 and TRBJ1-1; D may be TRBD1 (5 bases). The CDR3 has 13 residues. The V end was cut by 7 bases, the J end by 6 bases, with 15 bases between. Germline V gene sequence: CDR1 SGHVS, CDR2 FQNEAQ. The CDR3 reads CASTRPGFPEAFF. CDR3 sequence (DNA): TGTGCCAGCACCCGACCAGGGTTCCCTGAAGCTTTCTTT.

This rearrangement joins TRBV4-2 to TRBJ2-2; maybe TRBD2 (5 bases). The V gene's germline CDR1 is LGHNA and CDR2 YNFKEQ. This CDR3 comprises 17 residues. V lost 0 bases, J lost 6 bases, and 17 bases lay in between. Here the CDR3 DNA reads TGTGCCAGCAGCCAAGATACGGTCCCGGGAAAGGCCGGGGAGCTGTTTTTT. Translating it yields CASSQDTVPGKAGELFF.

The CDR3: CASSLVGGGDTEAFF. DNA for the CDR3: TGTGCCAGCAGCTTAGTAGGGGGTGGGGACACTGAAGCTTTCTTT. The rearrangement links TRBV7-2 to TRBJ1-1, with D perhaps TRBD1 (6 bases). Germline V gene data show CDR1 as SGHTA and CDR2 as FQGNSA. The CDR3 consists of 15 residues. Between the trimmed V and J ends, which lost 1 base and 3 bases, there was a span of 12 bases.

About this clone: This specimen includes other DNA sequences encoding the same CDR3. The chain recombines TRBV18 with TRBJ1-1, with D perhaps matching TRBD1 (6 bases). Trimming removed 3 bases at V and 1 base at J, with 6 bases between. Germline CDR1 and CDR2: KGHSH and LQKENI. The CDR3 totals 13 residues. CDR3 protein: CASSPRGNTEAFF. The CDR3 nucleotides read TGTGCCAGCTCACCCAGGGGGAACACTGAAGCTTTCTTT.

The chain joins TRBV29-1 to TRBJ1-1; 7 bases agree with TRBD1. The CDR3 has 15 amino acids. Germline-derived CDR1 and CDR2 are SQVTM and ANQGSEA. V lost 4 bases to trimming and J lost 1 base; unmatched junction nucleotides: 9. DNA of the CDR3: TGCAGCGTTGTGGGAAGACAGGGCGGGAACACTGAAGCTTTCTTT. Its protein is CSVVGRQGGNTEAFF.

V usage is TRBV19 and J usage is TRBJ1-5; 7 bases match TRBD1. CDR1 LNHDA and CDR2 SQIVND come from the germline V gene (reference sequence). This CDR3 is 14 amino acids long. With V trimmed by 7 bases and J by 5 bases, 8 bases remained unmatched. This chain's CDR3 is CASTPTGPHQPQHF. CDR3 in DNA: TGTGCCAGTACCCCGACAGGGCCCCATCAGCCCCAGCATTTT.

This chain uses TRBV4-1 with TRBJ2-7; 12 positions match TRBD2. This CDR3 comprises 17 residues. Trimming at V came to 4 bases and at J to 6 bases, leaving 13 bases not matched to a gene. The germline CDR1 and CDR2 sequences are MGHRA and YSYEKL. The CDR3 DNA sequence: TGCGCCAGCAGCCCAGGACAGACTAGCGGGAGTCAAAGCGAGCAGTACTTC. Translation gives CASSPGQTSGSQSEQYF.

This chain joins TRBV7-9 and TRBJ2-3; D remains unclear. The ends were cut back, 2 bases at V and 2 bases at J, with 11 bases in the middle. The germline V gene has CDR1 SEHNR and CDR2 FQNEAQ (reference sequence). The CDR3 covers 15 residues. CDR3 sequence: CASSLSGQDTDTQYF. DNA for the CDR3: TGTGCCAGCAGCTTATCAGGCCAGGACACAGATACGCAGTATTTT.

The chain recombines TRBV2 with TRBJ2-7; D remains ambiguous. Trimming took 4 bases from V and 1 from J, leaving 11 bases between them. From germline, CDR1 is SNHLY and CDR2 FYNNEI. The length of the CDR3 is 14 residues. CDR3 amino acids: CASSVDSRSYEQYF. The CDR3 DNA reads TGTGCCAGCAGTGTAGACTCCCGGTCCTACGAGCAGTACTTC.

The genes are TRBV29-1 and TRBJ1-2; D might be TRBD1 (6 bases). Germline V gene sequence: CDR1 SQVTM, CDR2 ANQGSEA. Trimming shortened V by 4 bases and J by 2 bases, and 11 bases separated the two germline ends. There are 13 residues in the CDR3. The CDR3 DNA follows: TGCAGCGTTGGGTGGGACACCAACTATGGCTACACCTTC. Protein sequence: CSVGWDTNYGYTF. Using reference TRBV29-1 and TRBJ1-2 for the parts outside the CDR3, the full variable domain is SAVISQKPSRDICQRGTSLTIQCQVDSQVTMMFWYRQQPGQSLTLIATANQGSEATYESGFVIDKFPISRPNLTFSTLTVSNMSPEDSSIYLCSVGWDTNYGYTFGSGTRLTVV.

V is TRBV28 and J is TRBJ2-4, with D possibly being TRBD1 (5 bases). The CDR3 has 12 amino acids. The V end was cut by 8 bases, the J end by 5 bases, with 10 bases between. Germline lookup yields CDR1 MDHEN and CDR2 SYDVKM. CDR3 sequence: CASGQGQNIQYF. The DNA of the CDR3 is TGTGCCAGCGGTCAGGGCCAAAACATTCAGTACTTC.

This clone was detected only once. The chain has TRBV28 and TRBJ2-7; 12 bases fit TRBD1. The J segment lost 7 bases and the V segment lost 5 bases, leaving 3 bases of the junction unmatched. The CDR3 runs 13 residues. Germline V CDR1 and CDR2: MDHEN, SYDVKM. This CDR3 is CASSRDRGREQYF. For the CDR3, the DNA is TGTGCCAGCAGTAGGGACAGGGGGCGTGAGCAGTACTTC.

This chain joins TRBV10-3 and TRBJ2-7, with 9 bases identical to TRBD1. The germline V gene has CDR1 ENHRY and CDR2 SYGVKD. CDR3 length: 14 residues. The ends lost 2 bases at V and 2 bases at J; junction bases unmatched: 1. CDR3 in DNA: TGTGCCATCAGTGAGGGGACAGGGACCTACGAGCAGTACTTC. Protein sequence: CAISEGTGTYEQYF.

The gene calls are TRBV3-1 (or the pseudogene TRBV3-2) and TRBJ2-7; a possible D gene is TRBD2 (5 bases). The CDR3 has 15 residues. V lost 2 bases to trimming and J lost 0 bases, with 11 bases between them. Germline V gene lookup returns CDR1 LGHDT and CDR2 YNNKEL (reference sequence). CDR3 DNA: TGTGCCAGCAGCCAATCGGAGGCAGACTCCTACGAGCAGTACTTC. Translated: CASSQSEADSYEQYF.

The chain joins TRBV15 to TRBJ2-5; D unresolved. The CDR3 is 14 amino acids. Germline V gene sequence: CDR1 LNHNV, CDR2 YYDKDF (reference sequence). Trimming shortened V by 1 base and J by 2 bases, and 8 bases separated the two germline ends. The CDR3 DNA reads as TGTGCCACCAGCAGAGTTGAGATTCAAGAGACCCAGTACTTC. It yields the protein CATSRVEIQETQYF. Together with reference TRBV15 and TRBJ2-5, the CDR3 gives the full variable domain: DAMVIQNPRYQVTQFGKPVTLSCSQTLNHNVMYWYQQKSSQAPKLLFHYYDKDFNNEADTPDNFQSRRPNTSFCFLDIRSPGLGDTAMYLCATSRVEIQETQYFGPGTRLLVL.

The chain recombines TRBV28 with TRBJ2-1; 9 bases fit TRBD2. The CDR3 has 18 amino acids. After removal of 4 bases from V and 0 bases from J, the junction contained 10 bases not matched to a gene. Per germline, CDR1 MDHEN and CDR2 SYDVKM. The CDR3 sequence is CASSSSGTSWSSYNEQFF. In nucleotides, the CDR3 is TGTGCCAGCAGTTCCTCCGGGACTAGCTGGAGCTCCTACAATGAGCAGTTCTTC.

The chain couples TRBV3-1 (or the pseudogene TRBV3-2) to TRBJ2-1, with 7 positions matching TRBD2. Germline values: CDR1 LGHDT, CDR2 YNNKEL (reference sequence). This CDR3 spans 15 amino acids. After removal of 4 bases from V and 6 bases from J, the junction contained 9 bases not matched to a gene. CDR3 loop: CASSPELGRSNEQFF. CDR3 bases: TGTGCCAGCAGCCCGGAACTCGGGAGGTCCAATGAGCAGTTCTTC.

The V call is TRBV7-2, the J call TRBJ2-1; 11 nucleotides align to TRBD2. The CDR3 has 15 amino acids. The germline V gene has CDR1 SGHTA and CDR2 FQGNSA. With V trimmed by 3 bases and J by 8 bases, 6 bases remained unmatched. CDR3 residues: CASSFLAGGLDEQFF. The CDR3 DNA sequence: TGTGCCAGCAGCTTCCTAGCGGGGGGCCTCGATGAGCAGTTCTTC.

The chain is built from TRBV4-3 and TRBJ2-1, with TRBD2 identical over 10 bases. Germline lookup yields CDR1 LGHNA and CDR2 YSLEER. V lost 4 bases, J lost 0 bases, and 0 bases stayed unmatched. This CDR3 is built from 15 residues. CDR3 in DNA: TGCGCCAGCAGCCCTAGCGGGAGCTCCTACAATGAGCAGTTCTTC. Translation gives CASSPSGSSYNEQFF.

The chain couples TRBV5-1 to TRBJ1-4; 7 nucleotides match TRBD1. Germline-derived CDR1 and CDR2 are SGHRS and YFSETQ. Trimming at V came to 0 bases and at J to 4 bases, leaving 0 bases not matched to a gene. The CDR3 loop spans 14 amino acids. The CDR3 reads CASSLDRGNEKLFF. In DNA, the CDR3 is TGCGCCAGCAGCTTGGACAGGGGTAATGAAAAACTGTTTTTT.

The chain employs TRBV27 and TRBJ1-2, with TRBD1 identical over 11 bases. Germline CDR1 and CDR2: MNHEY and SMNVEV (reference sequence). The CDR3 has 16 residues. Trimming removed 0 bases from V and 4 bases from J; junction bases left unmatched: 4. CDR3 DNA sequence: TGTGCCAGCAGTTTATCTTTCGGGACAGGGGGCTATGGCTACACCTTC. This codes for CASSLSFGTGGYGYTF.

The rearrangement uses TRBV12-3 or TRBV12-4 and TRBJ1-2, with 7 bases lining up with TRBD1. This CDR3 is built from 13 residues. V dropped 7 bases and J dropped 4; count of bases not matched to a gene: 6. The CDR3 loop reads CASTTGTAYGYTF. The CDR3 coding sequence is TGTGCCAGCACCACGGGGACAGCCTATGGCTACACCTTC.

This clone was recorded a few times. The gene calls are TRBV30 and TRBJ1-1; 8 bases agree with TRBD1. This CDR3 has 13 residues. J was trimmed by 3 bases and V by 1 base; bases with no gene match: 1. Germline V gives CDR1 GTSNPN, CDR2 SVGIG (reference sequence). Here the CDR3 reads CAWSGGQDTEAFF. The DNA for the CDR3 is TGTGCCTGGAGTGGGGGACAGGACACTGAAGCTTTCTTT.

V gene TRBV6-2 or TRBV6-3 combines with J gene TRBJ2-1; D ambiguous. This CDR3 has 15 amino acids. Germline CDR1 and CDR2: MNHEY and SVGEGT. V lost 3 bases to trimming and J lost 0 bases, with 9 bases between them. This CDR3 is CASSYGPSSYNEQFF. The CDR3 region has the DNA TGTGCCAGCAGTTATGGCCCTAGCTCCTACAATGAGCAGTTCTTC.

The chain employs TRBV3-1 (or the pseudogene TRBV3-2) and TRBJ2-6; 8 nucleotides agree with TRBD1. Germline loops: CDR1 LGHDT, CDR2 YNNKEL (reference sequence). J lost 3 bases, V lost 6 bases, and 4 bases had no gene match. The CDR3 has 15 residues. In nucleotides, the CDR3 is TGTGCCAGCAGAAACAGGGGGATTGGGGCCAACGTCCTGACTTTC. Its protein product is CASRNRGIGANVLTF.